This T cell receptor (beta chain) emerged from a study of cytomegalovirus exposure and HLA in healthy donors. PCR amplification relied on 60 Vbeta primers (plus 13 Jbeta primers). Profiled with immunoSEQ multiplex PCR; TCRdb holds only in-frame clones, not every one. Of about 150,000 clones listed, roughly 79% are singletons. This clone was counted only a few times. The sequenced sample was PBMCs. The source is a woman aged 50 to 60 in good health and CMV-seropositive.

CDR3 protein: CASSDAGTGGRGYTF. CDR3 sequence (DNA): TGTGCCAGCAGCGATGCCGGGACAGGGGGCCGAGGCTACACCTTC. The chain combines TRBV6-1 with TRBJ1-2; 12 positions match TRBD1. Germline lookup yields CDR1 MNHNS and CDR2 SASEGT. The CDR3 has 15 residues. V was pared by 6 bases and J by 8 bases, with 10 bases of the junction left unmatched.